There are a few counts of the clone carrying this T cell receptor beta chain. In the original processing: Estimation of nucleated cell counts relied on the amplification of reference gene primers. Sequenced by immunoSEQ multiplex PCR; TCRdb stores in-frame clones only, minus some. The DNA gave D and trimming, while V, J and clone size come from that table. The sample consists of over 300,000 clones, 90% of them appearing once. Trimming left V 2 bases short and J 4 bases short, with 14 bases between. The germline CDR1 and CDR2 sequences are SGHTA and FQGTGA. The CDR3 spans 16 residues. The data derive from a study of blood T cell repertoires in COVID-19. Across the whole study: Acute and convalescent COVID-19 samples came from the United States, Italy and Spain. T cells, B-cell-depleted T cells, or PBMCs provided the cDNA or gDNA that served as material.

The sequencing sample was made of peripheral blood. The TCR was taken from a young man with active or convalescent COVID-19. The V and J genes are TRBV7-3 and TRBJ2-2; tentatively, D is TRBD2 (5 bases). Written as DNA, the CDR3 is TGTGCCAGCAGCTTATTCGGAGGCCCGGCCACCGGGGAGCTGTTTTTT. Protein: CASSLFGGPATGELFF.